This T cell receptor (beta chain) emerged from a study of regulatory and conventional T cells in RAG deficiency. Study-wide results and limits: Sorted Omenn CD25-high CD127-low cells may not be bona fide Tregs. Shannon entropy was markedly lower and Simpson indices higher in RAG-deficient patients than control T-cell subsets. In Omenn syndrome, Treg and Tconv repertoires overlapped >85%.

Germline V CDR1 and CDR2: SGHTA, FQGTGA. The CDR3 is made up of 14 amino acids. V lost 5 bases and J 6 bases, leaving 17 bases between the germline ends. Assay: immunoSEQ multiplex PCR; the TCRdb copy retains only in-frame clones and omits some. Among about 46,000 clones listed, 85% to 90% were seen once. Points on this clone: The antigen remains unidentified.

Genomic DNA came from blood conventional CD4+ T cells gated CD25-low CD127-high. This sample was shared with a second study, whose subject was regulatory T cells. As that study records: The primer mix had 52 TRBV and 13 TRBJ primers. Patient repertoires had restricted TRB V-J pairs and skewed V and J usage, most in Tregs.

This receptor was identified in a human donor in good health. Sequenced input: CD4+ effector T cells sorted from blood. V gene TRBV7-3 combines with J gene TRBJ2-7; maybe TRBD2 (6 bases). CDR3 in amino acids: CASSPGLEGLEQYF. The CDR3 nucleotides read TGTGCCAGCAGCCCGGGACTCGAGGGCCTCGAGCAGTACTTC.